This TCR beta chain was captured by sequencing in a study of blood T cell repertoires in COVID-19. A COVID-19 case was met by exposed participants within 2 weeks before study entry. The germline V gene encodes CDR1 GTSNPN and CDR2 SVGIG (reference sequence). CDR3 length equals 13 residues. Trimming left V 2 bases short and J 11 bases short, with 13 bases between. In the authors' methods: From reference gene primer amplification, estimates of nucleated cell counts were derived. Produced via immunoSEQ multiplex PCR; TCRdb's table is partial and in-frame only. Clone size and V and J calls were adopted from that table, with D and trimming inferred from the DNA. The repertoire consists of about 310,000 clones, with 85% occurring once and the leading ten covering under 2%.

The sequenced material came from PBMCs or T cells enriched from blood (not recorded which). This chain joins TRBV30 and TRBJ1-6; tentatively, D is TRBD1 (5 bases). The TCR sequence derives from a woman in her 30s who had been exposed to COVID-19. CDR3 residues: CAWSLGEGTPLHF. Here the CDR3 DNA reads TGTGCCTGGAGTCTGGGGGAGGGAACACCCCTCCACTTT.